The 5 T cell receptor beta chains below come from one sample, sequenced in a study of OX40 agonist ivuxolimab in advanced cancers. TCRdb keeps only in-frame clones here, not all; method: immunoSEQ multiplex PCR. The data hold some 77,000 clones, with roughly 88% observed a single time. The specimen was CD4+ or CD8+ T cells sorted from blood, collected in a trial of the OX40 agonist ivuxolimab. Receptors were obtained from an adult with an advanced solid tumor such as melanoma, head and neck, liver or kidney cancer.

The rearrangement joins TRBV5-4 to TRBJ2-3; D is unclear. This CDR3 region has 12 residues. Trimming removed 4 bases at V and 2 bases at J, with 5 bases between. The germline V gene has CDR1 SGHNT and CDR2 YYREEE (reference sequence). CDR3 sequence: CASSLLTDTQYF. The CDR3 DNA reads as TGTGCCAGCAGCCTTCTCACAGATACGCAGTATTTT. The variable domain in full, with the rest retrieved from reference TRBV5-4 and TRBJ2-3, is ETGVTQSPTHLIKTRGQQVTLRCSSQSGHNTVSWYQQALGQGPQFIFQYYREEENGRGNFPPRFSGLQFPNYSSELNVNALELDDSALYLCASSLLTDTQYFGPGTRLTVL.

The chain is built from TRBV6-5 and TRBJ2-7, with 7 bases that match TRBD1. The CDR3 has 15 amino acids. Trimming cost V 6 bases and J 0 bases; bases outside gene matches: 8. Germline V lookup: CDR1 MNHEY, CDR2 SVGAGI. The CDR3 region has the DNA TGTGCCAGCAGACGGGGACAGCCCAGCTCCTACGAGCAGTACTTC. As protein: CASRRGQPSSYEQYF.

The chain links TRBV5-1 to TRBJ2-7, with 10 bases aligning to TRBD2. Per germline, CDR1 SGHRS and CDR2 YFSETQ. V lost 4 bases and J lost 5; bases outside the gene matches: 6. This CDR3 spans 14 amino acids. The CDR3 sequence: CASSAGTSVNEQYF. The DNA for the CDR3 is TGCGCCAGCAGCGCCGGGACTAGCGTGAACGAGCAGTACTTC. Combining the CDR3 with reference TRBV5-1 and TRBJ2-7 gives the whole variable domain KAGVTQTPRYLIKTRGQQVTLSCSPISGHRSVSWYQQTPGQGLQFLFEYFSETQRNKGNFPGRFSGRQFSNSRSEMNVSTLELGDSALYLCASSAGTSVNEQYFGPGTRLTVT.

The gene calls are TRBV11-3 and TRBJ1-4, with D perhaps TRBD1 (5 bases). The length of the CDR3 is 15 residues. Per the germline V gene, CDR1 is SGHNT and CDR2 is YENEEA. Trimming removed 2 bases from V and 4 bases from J, with 11 bases in between. The CDR3 DNA reads TGTGCCAGCAGCTTAACAGGCGGCCTTAATGAAAAACTGTTTTTT. Amino acids: CASSLTGGLNEKLFF.

This clone has a single count. The chain carries TRBV4-1 and TRBJ2-5; D remains unclear. Trimming removed 0 bases at V and 4 bases at J, with 15 bases between. Germline values: CDR1 MGHRA, CDR2 YSYEKL. This CDR3 has 16 residues. CDR3 in amino acids: CASSQEMGLPTETQYF. The CDR3 nucleotides are TGCGCCAGCAGCCAAGAAATGGGCCTTCCGACAGAGACCCAGTACTTC.